This TCR beta chain was observed in a study of CD4 and CD8 cells across lung adenocarcinoma regions. Samples came from patients with localized non-small cell lung adenocarcinoma. The CDR3 sequence is 16 residues long. CDR1 is SGHVS and CDR2 is FNYEAQ in the germline V gene. With V trimmed by 5 bases and J by 0 bases, 7 bases remained unmatched. TCRdb redid the calling of the PCR reads with MiXCR, one entry per CDR3 protein. The sample has about 3,300 distinct CDR3 sequences, 64% seen once; the top ten hold 15% to 20%. The chain employs TRBV7-6 and TRBJ2-1; 7 nucleotides match TRBD2. Specimen: CD4+ T cells from the margin of a lung tumor. This TCR was sampled from a female donor with lung adenocarcinoma. The CD4 and CD8 labels of this study may be unreliable. The CDR3 protein is CASSIQAGSSYNEQFF. The CDR3 DNA sequence: TGTGCCAGCAGCATACAAGCGGGAAGCTCCTACAATGAGCAGTTCTTC.